Sequencing of this T cell receptor (beta chain) was carried out in a study of neoadjuvant anti-PD-1 for oral cavity cancer (dated by TCRdb to 2020 to 2023). Concerning the study at large: Three to four biweekly doses of nivolumab at 3 mg/kg were mostly administered to patients before curative-intent surgical resection. An approximately 30% response rate was observed in the parent correlative cohort, in which 12 patients were included. Under RECIST 1.1, patients with complete response, partial response or stable disease were classed as responders, and patients with progression were classed as non-responders. Patients without progression received a fourth nivolumab dose around day 43 and underwent definitive surgical resection on days 50-56.

V and J lose 5 bases and 3 bases, and a span of 8 bases separates them. CDR1 and CDR2 (SGHAT, FQNNGV) derive from the germline V gene. The CDR3 measures 12 amino acids from cysteine to phenylalanine. The DNA shown is the 36-base CDR3, in frame from base 1. In light of the paper, this sample's time point label describes: after neoadjuvant nivolumab, at surgical resection. Patients had been newly diagnosed with stage II-IVA oral cavity squamous cell carcinoma, and no prior systemic or radiation treatment had been given to the patients. The cohort was composed of patients with HPV-negative, locally advanced oral cavity squamous cell carcinoma. No culture maintenance or expansion was done, as the peripheral blood mononuclear cells went straight to analysis. Samples were obtained from a longitudinal correlative study of a single-arm phase II trial of neoadjuvant nivolumab in oral cavity squamous cell carcinoma. Subject-matched pre- and post-treatment PBMCs and tumors from three responders and three non-responders underwent genomic DNA-based TCRbeta sequencing. Peripheral blood mononuclear cells were collected before nivolumab treatment and were collected again after treatment, at the time of surgery. The Maxwell RSC DNA from Cells kit was used to extract genomic DNA from PBMCs.

The paper as a whole reports these results and caveats: Within PBMCs, T cell clonality (Gini index) was significantly higher in non-responders than responders after neoadjuvant nivolumab. TCR analyses included only three patients per response group, and the authors called for larger cohorts for validation. Higher pretreatment blood TCRbeta clonality and lower post-treatment tumor TCRbeta clonality were correlated with higher pretreatment blood Treg/Th17 ratios.

With regard to this clone: It lacks a known antigen. No base qualities exist here, and no much larger clone lies one base off it.

For deep sequencing of PBMC libraries, mostly approximately 460 ng of input genomic DNA was used, and six replicates were run per sample. TCRbeta libraries were prepared with the immunoSEQ hsTCRbeta kit according to the manufacturer's instructions. The completed libraries were mixed into a single pool at 3 nM, then sequenced with an Illumina NovaSeq 6000 S4 flow cell. On the authors' methods: The immunoSEQ Analyzer was used for raw data preprocessing and quality control. The analysis was restricted to productive rearrangements, with each unique CDR3 amino acid sequence defining a clonotype. Using the R package tcR, the researchers computed the Gini-Simpson index as their estimate of repertoire clonality. Student's t test was used to compare Gini indices, while Pearson correlation assessed associations with tumor size change. As stored in TCRdb, this immuneACCESS dataset retains in-frame rearrangements with V and J assigned. A fraction of the clones does not appear; measured against another copy, unresolved V genes explain less than half of the discrepancy, and the remainder lacks a known reason. V and J calls and clone size follow that table, whereas D and trimming were derived from the DNA. This sample is represented by 35,000 to 50,000 clones; about three quarters of them were singletons. The ten largest clones capture roughly 5% of the sample.

The specimen comprised PBMCs, sampled after nivolumab (anti-PD-1) treatment. In this chain, TRBV11-2 is recombined with TRBJ2-7, with a weak D call of TRBD1 (5 bases match). This sequence originates from a person between 40 and 80 years old with oral cavity squamous cell carcinoma. The DNA sequence reads TGTGCCAGCAGCCTCGACAGCTACGAGCAGTACTTC. Translated, this is CASSLDSYEQYF.